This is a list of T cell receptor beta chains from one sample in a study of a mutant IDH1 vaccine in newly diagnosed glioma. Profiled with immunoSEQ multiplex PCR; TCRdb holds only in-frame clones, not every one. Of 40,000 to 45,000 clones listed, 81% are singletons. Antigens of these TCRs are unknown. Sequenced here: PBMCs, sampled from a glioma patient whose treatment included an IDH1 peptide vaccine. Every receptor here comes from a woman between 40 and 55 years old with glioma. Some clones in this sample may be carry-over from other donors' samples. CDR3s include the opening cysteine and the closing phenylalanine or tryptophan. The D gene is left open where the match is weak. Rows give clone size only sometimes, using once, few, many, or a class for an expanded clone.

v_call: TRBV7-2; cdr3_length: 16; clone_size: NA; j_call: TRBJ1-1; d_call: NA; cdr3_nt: TGTGCCAGCAGCTCCCCTTACAGGGTAGGGAACACTGAAGCTTTCTTT; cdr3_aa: CASSSPYRVGNTEAFF
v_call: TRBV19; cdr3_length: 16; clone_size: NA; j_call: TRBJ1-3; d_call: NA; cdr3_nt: TGTGCCAGTAGTTGGGATGGCGAGGCGGCTGGAAACACCATATATTTT; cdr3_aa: CASSWDGEAAGNTIYF
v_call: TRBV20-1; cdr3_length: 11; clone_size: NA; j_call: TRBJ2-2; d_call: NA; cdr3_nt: TGCAGTGGACAAGCCGAGGGGGAGCTGTTTTTT; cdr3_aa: CSGQAEGELFF
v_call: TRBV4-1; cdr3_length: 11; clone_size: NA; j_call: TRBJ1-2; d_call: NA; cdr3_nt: TGCGCCAGCAGCCAAATGGCATCCTACACCTTC; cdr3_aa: CASSQMASYTF
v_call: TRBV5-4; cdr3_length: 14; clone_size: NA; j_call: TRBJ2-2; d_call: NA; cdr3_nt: TGTGCCAGCAGCGAAGGGGATGAGGCCGGGGAGCTGTTTTTT; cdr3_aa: CASSEGDEAGELFF
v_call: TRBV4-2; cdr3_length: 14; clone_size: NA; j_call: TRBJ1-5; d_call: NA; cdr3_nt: TGTGCCAGCAGCCAAGATCGGGGGATGGAGGCCCAGCATTTT; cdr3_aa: CASSQDRGMEAQHF
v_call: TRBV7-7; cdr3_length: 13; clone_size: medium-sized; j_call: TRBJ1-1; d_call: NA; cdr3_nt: TGTGCTAGCAGCCGGGACCTGAACACTGAAGCTTTCTTT; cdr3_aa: CASSRDLNTEAFF
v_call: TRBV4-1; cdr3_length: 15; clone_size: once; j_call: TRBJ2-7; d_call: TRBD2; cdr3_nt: TGCGCCAGCAGCCAAGCCCGGACTAGCGGGTACGAGCAGTACTTC; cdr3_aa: CASSQARTSGYEQYF
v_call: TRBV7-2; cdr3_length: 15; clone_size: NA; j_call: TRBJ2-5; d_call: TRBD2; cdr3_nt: TGTGCCAGCAGCTTAAATGCGGGAGGCCAAGAGACCCAGTACTTC; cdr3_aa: CASSLNAGGQETQYF
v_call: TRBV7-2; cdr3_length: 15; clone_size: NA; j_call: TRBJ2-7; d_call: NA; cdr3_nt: TGTGCCAGCAGCCCCCGGGCGGGCGTCTCCTACGAGCAGTACTTC; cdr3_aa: CASSPRAGVSYEQYF
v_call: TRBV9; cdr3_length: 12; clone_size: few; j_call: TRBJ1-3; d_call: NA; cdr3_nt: TGTGCCAGCAGCCCAGGTGAAAACACCATATATTTT; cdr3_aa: CASSPGENTIYF
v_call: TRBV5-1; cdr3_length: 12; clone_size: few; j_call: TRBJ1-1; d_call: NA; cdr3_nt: TGCGCCAGCAGCCCTGGGAGGCTGGGAGCTTTCTTT; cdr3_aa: CASSPGRLGAFF
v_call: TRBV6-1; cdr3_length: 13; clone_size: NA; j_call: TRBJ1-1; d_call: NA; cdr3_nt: TGTGCCAGCAGTGACAGGGTGAACACTGAAGCTTTCTTT; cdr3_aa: CASSDRVNTEAFF
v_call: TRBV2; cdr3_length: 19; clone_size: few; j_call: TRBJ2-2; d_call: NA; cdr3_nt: TGTGCCAGCCGGCGGTGGGTCAGCGCCAGAGACAGGAACACCGGGGAGCTGTTTTTT; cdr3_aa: CASRRWVSARDRNTGELFF
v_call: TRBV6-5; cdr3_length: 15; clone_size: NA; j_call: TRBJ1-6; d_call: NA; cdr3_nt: TGTGCCAGCAGCCAGGACAGCCCCGATAATTCACCCCTCCACTTT; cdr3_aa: CASSQDSPDNSPLHF
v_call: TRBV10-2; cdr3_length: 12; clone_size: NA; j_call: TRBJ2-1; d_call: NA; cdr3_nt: TGCGCCAGCTCCCCTGGTTACAATGAGCAGTTCTTC; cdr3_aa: CASSPGYNEQFF
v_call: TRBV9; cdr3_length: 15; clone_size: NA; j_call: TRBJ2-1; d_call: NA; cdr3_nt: TGTGCCAGCAGCCGTCTCAAGGGTCTCTACAATGAGCAGTTCTTC; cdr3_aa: CASSRLKGLYNEQFF
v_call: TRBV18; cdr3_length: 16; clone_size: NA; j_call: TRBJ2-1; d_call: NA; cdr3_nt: TGTGCCAGCTCCCCGAGGACAGGGAGGGGGTACAATGAGCAGTTCTTC; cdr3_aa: CASSPRTGRGYNEQFF
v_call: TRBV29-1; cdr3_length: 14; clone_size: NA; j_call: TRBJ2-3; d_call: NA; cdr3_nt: TGCAGCGTTGTGGACTACTTCTCCGGAGATACGCAGTATTTT; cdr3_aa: CSVVDYFSGDTQYF
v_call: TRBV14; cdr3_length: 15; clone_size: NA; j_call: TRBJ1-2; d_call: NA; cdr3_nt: TGTGCCAGCAGCCAAGAATACTCAAGCTACTATGGCTACACCTTC; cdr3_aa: CASSQEYSSYYGYTF
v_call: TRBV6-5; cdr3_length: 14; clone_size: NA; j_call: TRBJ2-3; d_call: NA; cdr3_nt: TGTGCCAGCAGGAGGCTAGGCGGGGACGGTACGCAGTATTTT; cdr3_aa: CASRRLGGDGTQYF
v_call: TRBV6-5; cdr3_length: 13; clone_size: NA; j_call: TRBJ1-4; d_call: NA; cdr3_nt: TGTGCCAGCAGTTACGGAAGTAATGAAAAACTGTTTTTT; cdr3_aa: CASSYGSNEKLFF
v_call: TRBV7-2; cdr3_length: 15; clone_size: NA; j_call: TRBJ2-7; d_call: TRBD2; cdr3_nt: TGTGCCAGCAGCTCTATCACGGGGGGGTACAACGAGCAGTACTTC; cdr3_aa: CASSSITGGYNEQYF
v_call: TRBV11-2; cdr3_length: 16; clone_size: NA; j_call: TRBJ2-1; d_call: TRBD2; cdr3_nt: TGTGCCAGCAGCGCGGGACTAGCGGGGGCCCTCAATGAGCAGTTCTTC; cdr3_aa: CASSAGLAGALNEQFF
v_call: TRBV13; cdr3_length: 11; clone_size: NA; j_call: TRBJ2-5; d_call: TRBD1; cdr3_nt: TGTGCCAGCAGCCTTCAGGGGGCGACGTACTTC; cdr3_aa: CASSLQGATYF
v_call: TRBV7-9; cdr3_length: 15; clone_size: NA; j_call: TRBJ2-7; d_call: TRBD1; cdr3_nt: TGTGCCAGCAGCTTAATGACAGGGAGTGAGAACGAGCAGTACTTC; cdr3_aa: CASSLMTGSENEQYF
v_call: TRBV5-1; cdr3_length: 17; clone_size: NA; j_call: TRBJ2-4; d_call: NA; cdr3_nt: TGCGCCAGCAGACAGAGGCCCGTAAACAGTCCCAAAAACATTCAGTACTTC; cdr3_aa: CASRQRPVNSPKNIQYF
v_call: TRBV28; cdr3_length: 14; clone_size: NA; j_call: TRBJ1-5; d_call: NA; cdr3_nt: TGTGCCAGCAGTTTCCGTGGACGTGGACAGCCCCAGCATTTT; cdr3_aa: CASSFRGRGQPQHF
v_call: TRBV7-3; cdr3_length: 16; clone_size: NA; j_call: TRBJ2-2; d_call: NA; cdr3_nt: TGTGCCAGCAGCTCTACCGAGGGACTGAGCACCGGGGAGCTGTTTTTT; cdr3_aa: CASSSTEGLSTGELFF
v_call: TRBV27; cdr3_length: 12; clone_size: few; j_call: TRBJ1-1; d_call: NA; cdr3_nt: TGTGCCAGCAGGGAGCGACAGTCAGAAGCTTTCTTT; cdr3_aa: CASRERQSEAFF
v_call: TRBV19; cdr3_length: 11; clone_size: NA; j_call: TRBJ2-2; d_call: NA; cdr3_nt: TGTGCCAGTCACACTGGCGGGGAGCTGTTTTTT; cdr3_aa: CASHTGGELFF
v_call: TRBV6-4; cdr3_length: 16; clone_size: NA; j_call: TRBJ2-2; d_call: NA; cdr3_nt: TGTGCCAGCAGTGTCGGGGCGGCAAACAACCTCGGGGAGCTGTTTTTT; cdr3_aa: CASSVGAANNLGELFF
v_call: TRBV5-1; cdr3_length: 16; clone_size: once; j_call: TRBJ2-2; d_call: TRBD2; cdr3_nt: TGCGCCAGCAGCCCCATAGCGGGAGGGCCTTCCGGGGAGCTGTTTTTT; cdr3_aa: CASSPIAGGPSGELFF
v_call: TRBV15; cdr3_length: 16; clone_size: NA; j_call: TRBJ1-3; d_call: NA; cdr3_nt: TGTGCCACCAGCAGAGATAAATCACGCTCTGGAAACACCATATATTTT; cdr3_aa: CATSRDKSRSGNTIYF
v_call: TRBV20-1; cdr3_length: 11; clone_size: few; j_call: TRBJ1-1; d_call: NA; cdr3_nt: TGCAGTGCTTCGAAGGACAGTGAAGCTTTCTTT; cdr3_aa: CSASKDSEAFF
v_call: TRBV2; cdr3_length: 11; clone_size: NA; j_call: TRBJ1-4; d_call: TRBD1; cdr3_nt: TGTGCCAGCATGACAGGGGAGAAACTGTTTTTT; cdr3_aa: CASMTGEKLFF
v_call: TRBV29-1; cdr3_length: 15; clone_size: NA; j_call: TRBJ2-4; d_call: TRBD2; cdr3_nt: TGCAGCGTTGAAGGCTTACCTAGCGGCAAAAACATTCAGTACTTC; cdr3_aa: CSVEGLPSGKNIQYF
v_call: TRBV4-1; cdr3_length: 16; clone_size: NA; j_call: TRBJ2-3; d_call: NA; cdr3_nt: TGCGCCAGCAGCCAAGGGAATATGGGGGGTTTCGGTACGCAGTATTTT; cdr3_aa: CASSQGNMGGFGTQYF
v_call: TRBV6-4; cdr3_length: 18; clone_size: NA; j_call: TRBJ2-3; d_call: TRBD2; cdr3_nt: TGTGCCAGCAGCCCGGGACTAGCGGGAGGAGGTGGCACAGATACGCAGTATTTT; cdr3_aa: CASSPGLAGGGGTDTQYF
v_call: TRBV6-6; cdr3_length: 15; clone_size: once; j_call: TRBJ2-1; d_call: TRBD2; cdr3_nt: TGTGCCAGTAAGCTAGCGGGAGGTAGGCACAATGAGCAGTTCTTC; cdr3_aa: CASKLAGGRHNEQFF
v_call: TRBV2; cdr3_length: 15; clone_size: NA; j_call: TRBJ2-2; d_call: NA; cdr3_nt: TGTGCCAGCAGTGTATCACAGGGGAGGACCGGGGAGCTGTTTTTT; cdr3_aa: CASSVSQGRTGELFF
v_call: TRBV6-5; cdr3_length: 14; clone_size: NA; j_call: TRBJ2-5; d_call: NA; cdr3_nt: TGTGCCAGCACCAGCCCCGGGGGTCAGGAGACCCAGTACTTC; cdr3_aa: CASTSPGGQETQYF
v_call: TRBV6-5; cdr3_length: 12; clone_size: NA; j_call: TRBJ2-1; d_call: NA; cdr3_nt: TGTGCCAGCAGTTATGGGTTCAATGAGCAGTTCTTC; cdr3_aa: CASSYGFNEQFF
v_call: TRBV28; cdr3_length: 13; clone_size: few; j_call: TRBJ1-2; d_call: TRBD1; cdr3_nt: TGTGCCAGCAGGACACAGGGGAGCTATGGCTACACCTTC; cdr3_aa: CASRTQGSYGYTF
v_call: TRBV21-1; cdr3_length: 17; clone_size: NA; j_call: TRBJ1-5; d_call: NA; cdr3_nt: TGTGCCAGCAGCAAAGCTCCCACCGGGACAGGGAATCAGCCCCAGCATTTT; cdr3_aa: CASSKAPTGTGNQPQHF
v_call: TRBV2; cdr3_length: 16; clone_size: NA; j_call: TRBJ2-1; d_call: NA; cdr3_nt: TGTGCCAGCAGTAAAGAGCGAACCCCCTCCTACAATGAGCAGTTCTTC; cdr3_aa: CASSKERTPSYNEQFF
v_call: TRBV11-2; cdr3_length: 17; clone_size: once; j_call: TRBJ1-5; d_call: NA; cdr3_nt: TGTGCCAGCAGTCCCGGGGACGCATTCTTTAGCAATCAGCCCCAGCATTTT; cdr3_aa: CASSPGDAFFSNQPQHF
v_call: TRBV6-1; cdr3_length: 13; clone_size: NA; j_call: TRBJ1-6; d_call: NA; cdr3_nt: TGTGCCAGCTTCCGAGGTGAGGGTTCACCCCTCCACTTT; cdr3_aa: CASFRGEGSPLHF
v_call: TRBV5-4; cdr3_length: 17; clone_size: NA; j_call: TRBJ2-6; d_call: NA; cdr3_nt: TGTGCCAGCAGCTTTGGTTCGAGAATGTCTGGGGCCAACGTCCTGACTTTC; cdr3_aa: CASSFGSRMSGANVLTF
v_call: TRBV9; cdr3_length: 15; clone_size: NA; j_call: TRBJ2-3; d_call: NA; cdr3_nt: TGTGCCAGCAGCACACAGGATAGGGGCACAGATACGCAGTATTTT; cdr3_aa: CASSTQDRGTDTQYF